This T cell receptor (beta chain) was found in a study of shared clonotypes between healthy human individuals. About the research overall: Plates per donor: three CD4 naive, three CD4 memory, two CD8 naive, one CD8 memory. Findings and caveats of the study: For naive CD4 cells, around 5% of clonotypes were shared across a few donors.

CD45RO-negative CD8 cells positively selected for CCR7 made up the naive population, which excluded terminally differentiated effector memory CD45RA+ cells. For sorted subsets, about 190 ng DNA per replicate equaled roughly 29,000 T cell genomes. The table came from immunoSEQ multiplex PCR; TCRdb's copy has only in-frame clones and leaves some out. In the table there are around 2,000,000 clones, roughly 94% of which are singletons. About this clone itself: Its antigen is unknown.

The sequencing sample was made of naive CD8+ T cells sorted from blood. This TCR derives from a man between 18 and 35 years old in good health.

The DNA for the CDR3 is TGTGCCAGTAGTAGATACGCAGGGGAGCACCTTTTCTACGAGCAGTACTTC. Its translation is CASSRYAGEHLFYEQYF. The rearrangement joins TRBV19 to TRBJ2-7, with D possibly being TRBD1 (6 bases). This CDR3 has 17 amino acids. V was pared by 4 bases and J by 3 bases, with 22 bases between. Germline CDR1 LNHDA, CDR2 SQIVND (reference sequence). Complete variable domain (other parts from reference TRBV19 and TRBJ2-7): DGGITQSPKYLFRKEGQNVTLSCEQNLNHDAMYWYRQDPGQGLRLIYYSQIVNDFQKGDIAEGYSVSREKKESFPLTVTSAQKNPTAFYLCASSRYAGEHLFYEQYFGPGTRLTVT.